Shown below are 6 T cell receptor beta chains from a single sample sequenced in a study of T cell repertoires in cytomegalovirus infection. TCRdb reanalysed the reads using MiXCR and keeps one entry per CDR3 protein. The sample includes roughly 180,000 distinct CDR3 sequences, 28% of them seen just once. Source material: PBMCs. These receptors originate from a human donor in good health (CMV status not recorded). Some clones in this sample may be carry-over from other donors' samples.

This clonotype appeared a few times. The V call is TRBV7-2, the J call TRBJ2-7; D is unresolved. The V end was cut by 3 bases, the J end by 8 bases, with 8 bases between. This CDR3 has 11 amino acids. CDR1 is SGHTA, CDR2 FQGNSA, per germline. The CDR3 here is CASSLGSKQYF. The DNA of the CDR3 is TGTGCCAGCAGCTTGGGGTCCAAGCAGTACTTC.

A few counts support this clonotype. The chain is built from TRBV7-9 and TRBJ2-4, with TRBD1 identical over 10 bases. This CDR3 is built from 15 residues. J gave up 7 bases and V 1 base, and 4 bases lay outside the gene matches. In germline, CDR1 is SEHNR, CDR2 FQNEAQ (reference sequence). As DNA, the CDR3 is TGTGCCAGCAGCTTAGAGGCGGGACAGGGGAACATTCAGTACTTC. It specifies CASSLEAGQGNIQYF.

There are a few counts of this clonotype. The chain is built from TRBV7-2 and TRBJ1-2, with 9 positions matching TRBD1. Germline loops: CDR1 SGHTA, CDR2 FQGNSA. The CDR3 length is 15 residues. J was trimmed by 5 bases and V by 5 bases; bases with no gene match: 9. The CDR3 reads CASSLEQGAGYGYTF. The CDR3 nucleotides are TGTGCCAGCAGCCTCGAACAGGGGGCAGGATATGGCTACACCTTC.

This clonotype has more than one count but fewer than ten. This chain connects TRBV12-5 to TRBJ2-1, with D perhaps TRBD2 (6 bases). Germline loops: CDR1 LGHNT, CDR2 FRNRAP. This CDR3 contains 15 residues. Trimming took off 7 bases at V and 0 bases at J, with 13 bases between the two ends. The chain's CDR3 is CASDERVSSYNEQFF. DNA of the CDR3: TGTGCTAGTGACGAGCGGGTGAGCTCCTACAATGAGCAGTTCTTC. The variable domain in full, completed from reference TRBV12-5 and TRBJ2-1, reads DARVTQTPRHKVTEMGQEVTMRCQPILGHNTVFWYRQTMMQGLELLAYFRNRAPLDDSGMPKDRFSAEMPDATLATLKIQPSEPRDSAVYFCASDERVSSYNEQFFGPGTRLTVL.

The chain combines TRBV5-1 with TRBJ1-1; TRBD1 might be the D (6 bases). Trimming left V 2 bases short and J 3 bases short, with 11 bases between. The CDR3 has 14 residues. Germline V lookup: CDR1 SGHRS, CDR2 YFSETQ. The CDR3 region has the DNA TGCGCCAGCAGCTTACACAGGGTAGACACTGAAGCTTTCTTT. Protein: CASSLHRVDTEAFF.

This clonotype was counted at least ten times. This CDR3 reads CASSSDPRGGADTQYF. The CDR3 DNA follows: TGTGCCAGCAGCTCTGATCCGCGGGGCGGTGCAGATACGCAGTATTTT. The genes are TRBV7-2 and TRBJ2-3; D perhaps matches TRBD2 (6 bases). Deletions cut 4 bases from V and 4 bases from J, with 18 bases between. The CDR3 runs 16 residues. Germline V gene data show CDR1 as SGHTA and CDR2 as FQGNSA.